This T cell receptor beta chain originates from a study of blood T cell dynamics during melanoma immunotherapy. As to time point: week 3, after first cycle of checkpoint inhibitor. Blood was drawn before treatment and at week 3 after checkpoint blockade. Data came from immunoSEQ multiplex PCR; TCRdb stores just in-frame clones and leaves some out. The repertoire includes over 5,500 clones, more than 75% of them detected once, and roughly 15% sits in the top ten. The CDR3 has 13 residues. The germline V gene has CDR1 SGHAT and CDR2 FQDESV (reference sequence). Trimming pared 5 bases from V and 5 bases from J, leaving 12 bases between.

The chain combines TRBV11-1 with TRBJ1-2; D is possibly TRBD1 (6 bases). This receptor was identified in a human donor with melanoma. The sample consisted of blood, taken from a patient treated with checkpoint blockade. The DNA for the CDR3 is TGTGCCAGCAGCCGGGACACGGAGTATGGCTACACCTTC. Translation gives CASSRDTEYGYTF.